The 28 T cell receptor beta chains given below trace back to one sample, sequenced in a study of T cells after yellow fever vaccination. MiXCR, applied by TCRdb to the 5' RACE reads, yields one record per CDR3 protein. Here the sample spans about 350,000 distinct CDR3 sequences, roughly 4% being singletons. Material: PBMCs, obtained 5 days after the yellow fever booster vaccination. The receptors stem from a man aged 18 to 30 who received the YFV17D yellow fever vaccine.

This clonotype was counted many times. The rearrangement joins TRBV11-1 to TRBJ2-7; D is possibly TRBD2 (5 bases). The CDR3 is 15 residues long. Germline values: CDR1 SGHAT, CDR2 FQDESV (reference sequence). The germline V and J ends were trimmed by 4 bases and 0 bases, with 13 bases remaining between them. CDR3 protein: CASSSELGASYEQYV. The DNA of the CDR3 is TGTGCCAGCAGCTCCGAACTGGGAGCCTCCTACGAGCAGTACGTC.

The table lists this clonotype with a few counts. This chain joins TRBV12-2 and TRBJ2-5; the D segment call TRBD2 is taken from the table without a DNA check. TRBV12-2 is recorded as a pseudogene. This CDR3 contains 20 residues. The CDR3 nucleotides are TGTGCAAGTCGCTTAGTAGGTTCTCGCCGAGTTCGGCGGACCGCTACGACCCAGTACTTC. Translation gives CASRLVGSRRVRRTATTQYF.

This clonotype showed up just a few times. The chain links TRBV30 to TRBJ2-2; maybe TRBD2 (6 bases). Looked up from germline, CDR1 is GTSNPN and CDR2 is SVGIG (reference sequence). V shed 1 base and J shed 2 bases, with 8 bases lying between them. This CDR3 has 14 amino acids. The CDR3 region is CAWSAGLNTGELFF. The CDR3 DNA sequence: TGTGCCTGGAGTGCGGGACTTAACACCGGGGAGCTGTTTTTT. The whole variable domain, filled in from reference TRBV30 and TRBJ2-2, reads SQTIHQWPATLVQPVGSPLSLECTVEGTSNPNLYWYRQAAGRGLQLLFYSVGIGQISSEVPQNLSASRPQDRQFILSSKKLLLSDSGFYLCAWSAGLNTGELFFGEGSRLTVL.

The rearrangement joins TRBV5-1 to TRBJ1-6, with D unclear. Germline lookup yields CDR1 SGHRS and CDR2 YFSETQ. This CDR3 spans 13 amino acids. The germline V and J ends were trimmed by 1 base and 10 bases, with 9 bases remaining between them. For the CDR3, the DNA is TGCGCCAGCAGCTTGATAGTGCGATCACCCCTCCACTTT. Its protein product is CASSLIVRSPLHF.

This clonotype was counted a few times. The CDR3 DNA is TGTGCCAGCAGCCCGACACCTAGTGGGGCAGGGGCCTATGGCTACACCTTC. Residues: CASSPTPSGAGAYGYTF. This chain uses TRBV7-2 with TRBJ1-2, with a possible D match to TRBD1 (6 bases). Germline CDR1 SGHTA, CDR2 FQGNSA. Trimming removed 5 bases at V and 4 bases at J, with 23 bases between. CDR3 length: 17 amino acids.

In this sample, this clonotype turned up many times. The chain employs TRBV6-5 and TRBJ2-5; tentatively, D is TRBD1 or TRBD2 (5 bases each). Germline V CDR1 and CDR2: MNHEY, SVGAGI. The CDR3 loop spans 14 amino acids. Trimming cost V 5 bases and J 5 bases, with 15 bases left between them. The CDR3 region is CASSPRGLRETQYF. In nucleotides, the CDR3 is TGTGCCAGCAGTCCACGGGGCCTTCGGGAGACCCAGTACTTC.

This clonotype showed up just a few times. This chain connects TRBV5-6 to TRBJ1-1, with a tentative D call TRBD1 (6 bases). The CDR3 has 14 amino acids. V was clipped by 4 bases and J by 0 bases, with 10 bases between them. The germline V gene has CDR1 SGHDT and CDR2 YYEEEE. CDR3: CASSRGQMNTEAFF. In DNA, the CDR3 is TGTGCCAGCAGCAGAGGACAGATGAACACTGAAGCTTTCTTT.

The rearrangement joins TRBV6-5 to TRBJ2-1; D is unresolved. This CDR3 is 15 amino acids long. Germline CDR1 is MNHEY and CDR2 is SVGAGI. V was clipped by 2 bases and J by 6 bases, with 14 bases between them. CDR3 coding DNA: TGTGCCAGCAGTTACGACCGGGCCCAGAGCAATGAGCAGTTCTTC. Its protein is CASSYDRAQSNEQFF.

The V gene is TRBV14, the J gene TRBJ1-4; a weak D match, TRBD1 (5 bases). V gave up 7 bases and J gave up 7 bases, with 10 bases separating them. The CDR3 consists of 12 residues. Germline V gives CDR1 SGHDN, CDR2 FVKESK. Here the CDR3 reads CASNRGGEKLFF. The CDR3, as DNA: TGTGCCAGCAATCGGGGCGGTGAAAAACTGTTTTTT.

This clonotype was seen many times. V usage is TRBV7-2 and J usage is TRBJ2-3; a weak D match, TRBD2 (6 bases). Trimming cost V 4 bases and J 2 bases, with 10 bases left between them. This CDR3 region has 14 residues. Germline assignment: CDR1 SGHTA and CDR2 FQGNSA. CDR3 amino acids: CASSSGLYTDTQYF. The CDR3 nucleotides are TGTGCCAGCAGCTCGGGACTTTACACAGATACGCAGTATTTT.

This clonotype occurred a few times. The V gene is TRBV4-2, the J gene TRBJ1-4; no clear D. Trimming pared 4 bases from V and 0 bases from J, leaving 12 bases between. The germline CDR1 and CDR2 sequences are LGHNA and YNFKEQ. The CDR3 is made up of 16 amino acids. The CDR3 DNA reads as TGTGCCAGCAGCCGTCGAGGAGTTGCAACTAATGAAAAACTGTTTTTT. Translating gives CASSRRGVATNEKLFF.

In its sample, this clonotype was seen a few times. The chain joins TRBV6-1 to TRBJ2-3; D is unclear. V lost 1 base, J lost 2 bases, and 13 bases lay in between. In germline, CDR1 is MNHNS, CDR2 SASEGT. The CDR3 consists of 16 residues. CDR3 in amino acids: CASSEVGYGDTDTQYF. Here the CDR3 DNA reads TGTGCCAGCAGTGAAGTGGGGTACGGAGACACAGATACGCAGTATTTT.

Ten or more counts support this clonotype. The chain links TRBV6-5 to TRBJ2-7, with D unclear. Germline loops: CDR1 MNHEY, CDR2 SVGAGI. V lost 6 bases, J lost 1 base, and 13 bases lay in between. The CDR3 is made up of 14 amino acids. CDR3 nucleotide sequence: TGTGCCAGCAGCCTGAACGGCGGATCCTACGAGCAGTACTTC. Amino acids: CASSLNGGSYEQYF.

The chain links TRBV5-6 to TRBJ2-7, with 10 bases lining up with TRBD1. The V gene end was trimmed by 2 bases and the J gene end by 6 bases; junction bases not matched to a gene: 5. CDR3 length: 14 residues. From germline, CDR1 is SGHDT and CDR2 YYEEEE. CDR3 residues: CASSFGTGAVEQYF. The DNA of the CDR3 is TGTGCCAGCAGCTTTGGGACAGGGGCGGTCGAGCAGTACTTC.

The gene calls are TRBV7-8 and TRBJ2-2; 10 bases are shared with TRBD1. Per the germline V gene, CDR1 is SGHVS and CDR2 is FQNEAQ. The ends lost 1 base at V and 3 bases at J; junction bases unmatched: 2. This CDR3 comprises 16 residues. The CDR3 nucleotides are TGTGCCAGCAGCTTAGGGACAGGGGGTTACACCGGGGAGCTGTTTTTT. This gives the protein CASSLGTGGYTGELFF.

This clonotype was found a few times. The rearrangement joins TRBV6-5 to TRBJ2-1, with D perhaps given as TRBD1 or TRBD2 (6 bases each). The germline CDR1 and CDR2 sequences are MNHEY and SVGAGI. V lost 4 bases and J lost 8, with 21 bases in between. The CDR3 extends over 16 amino acids. CDR3 nucleotide sequence: TGTGCCAGCAGTTCGGGGGTTCGGGGGCGATGGGATGAGCAGTTCTTC. It encodes CASSSGVRGRWDEQFF.

Only a few counts were recorded for this clonotype. CDR3 in DNA: TGCAGTGCTCACGAGGCAGGGGGCGGCAATCAGCCCCAGCATTTT. Protein sequence: CSAHEAGGGNQPQHF. The chain carries TRBV20-1 and TRBJ1-5; 8 bases fit TRBD1. Trimming at V came to 5 bases and at J to 2 bases, leaving 8 bases not matched to a gene. The CDR3 spans 15 residues. Germline values: CDR1 DFQATT, CDR2 SNEGSKA (reference sequence).

This clonotype was detected only a few times. The rearrangement uses TRBV20-1 and TRBJ2-2, with D perhaps TRBD1 (5 bases). Trimming shortened V by 5 bases and J by 5 bases, and 15 bases separated the two germline ends. The CDR3 covers 14 residues. Germline V gene sequence: CDR1 DFQATT, CDR2 SNEGSKA (reference sequence). The CDR3 reads CSAAHRLGTGELFF. For the CDR3, the DNA is TGCAGTGCTGCTCACAGGTTGGGGACCGGGGAGCTGTTTTTT.

This clonotype has more than one count but fewer than ten. The V call is TRBV28, the J call TRBJ1-3; D is unclear. CDR3 size: 14 residues. The V gene's germline CDR1 is MDHEN and CDR2 SYDVKM. V was cut by 8 bases and J by 3 bases, with 14 bases left in between. DNA for the CDR3: TGTGCCAGCGGCCCGGGGTTGCTTGGAAACACCATATATTTT. Its translation is CASGPGLLGNTIYF.

This clonotype was counted ten times or more. V and J are TRBV6-2 or TRBV6-3 and TRBJ2-7; D uncertain. This CDR3 has 13 amino acids. Germline assignment: CDR1 MNHEY and CDR2 SVGEGT. V was cut by 2 bases and J by 2 bases, with 7 bases left in between. CDR3 region: CASSYRRTYEQYV. DNA for the CDR3: TGTGCCAGCAGTTACCGCAGAACCTACGAGCAGTACGTC.

V and J are TRBV20-1 and TRBJ1-5, with D unclear. Trimming stripped 2 bases from V and 4 bases from J, with 15 bases between. Germline V gene data show CDR1 as DFQATT and CDR2 as SNEGSKA (reference sequence). The CDR3 has 15 amino acids. Here the CDR3 reads CSARSTPYTNQPQHF. The CDR3 nucleotides read TGCAGTGCTAGAAGCACGCCATACACAAATCAGCCCCAGCATTTT.

This clonotype was picked up many times. The V and J genes are TRBV9 and TRBJ2-3, with TRBD2 matching 11 bases. This CDR3 region has 17 residues. Germline CDR1 reads SGDLS; CDR2 reads YYNGEE. Trimming cost V 0 bases and J 4 bases; bases outside gene matches: 7. The CDR3 protein is CASSVAGSGGAADTQYF. CDR3 in DNA: TGTGCCAGCAGCGTAGCGGGTAGCGGGGGGGCCGCAGATACGCAGTATTTT.

In this sample, this clonotype turned up many times. The V and J genes are TRBV4-3 and TRBJ2-7; no reliable D call. Germline values: CDR1 LGHNA, CDR2 YSLEER. The CDR3 loop spans 14 amino acids. Trimming pared 1 base from V and 0 bases from J, leaving 7 bases between. CDR3 DNA sequence: TGCGCCAGCAGCCAAGTCGCCGTCTCCTACGAGCAGTACTTC. Amino acid sequence: CASSQVAVSYEQYF.

In its sample, this clonotype was seen a few times. The V and J genes are TRBV15 and TRBJ1-1; 8 bases fit TRBD1. V dropped 0 bases and J dropped 5; count of bases not matched to a gene: 8. The length of the CDR3 is 16 residues. Germline CDR1 and CDR2: LNHNV and YYDKDF (reference sequence). The CDR3 DNA sequence: TGTGCCACCAGCAGAGATGGACAGGGCATAGTTACTGAAGCTTTCTTT. Translating gives CATSRDGQGIVTEAFF. Drawing the rest from reference TRBV15 and TRBJ1-1, the complete variable domain is DAMVIQNPRYQVTQFGKPVTLSCSQTLNHNVMYWYQQKSSQAPKLLFHYYDKDFNNEADTPDNFQSRRPNTSFCFLDIRSPGLGDTAMYLCATSRDGQGIVTEAFFGQGTRLTVV.

A few counts support this clonotype. This rearrangement joins TRBV15 to TRBJ1-4; no clear D gene. In germline, CDR1 is LNHNV, CDR2 YYDKDF (reference sequence). The CDR3 sequence is 15 residues long. Between the trimmed V and J ends, which lost 0 bases and 8 bases, there was a span of 13 bases. CDR3 bases: TGTGCCACCAGCAGAGAACCGGGAGCCCGAGAAAAACTGTTTTTT. Its translation: CATSREPGAREKLFF.

This clonotype occurred many times. The chain recombines TRBV7-6 with TRBJ2-2; D unclear. V was trimmed by 5 bases and J by 4 bases, leaving 14 bases between them. Germline CDR1 SGHVS, CDR2 FNYEAQ. The CDR3 runs to 15 residues. This chain's CDR3 is CASSPVSDATGELFF. CDR3 bases: TGTGCCAGCAGCCCTGTTAGTGACGCCACCGGGGAGCTGTTTTTT.

This clonotype was observed a handful of times. The rearrangement uses TRBV12-3 or TRBV12-4 and TRBJ2-4; tentative D call: TRBD1 (5 bases). The CDR3 is 11 residues long. Between the trimmed V and J ends, which lost 6 bases and 13 bases, there was a span of 13 bases. As DNA, the CDR3 is TGTGCCAGCAGCCCGCAGGGCCTACAGTACTTC. Translated: CASSPQGLQYF.

This clonotype was recorded at least ten times. The rearrangement joins TRBV7-6 to TRBJ1-1; the match to TRBD1 covers 7 bases. Germline V CDR1 and CDR2: SGHVS, FNYEAQ. This CDR3 has 12 amino acids. The trim removed 6 bases at V and 7 bases at J, leaving 5 bases unmatched. The CDR3 reads CASREGGDEAFF. The DNA of the CDR3 is TGTGCCAGCAGGGAAGGGGGCGATGAAGCTTTCTTT.